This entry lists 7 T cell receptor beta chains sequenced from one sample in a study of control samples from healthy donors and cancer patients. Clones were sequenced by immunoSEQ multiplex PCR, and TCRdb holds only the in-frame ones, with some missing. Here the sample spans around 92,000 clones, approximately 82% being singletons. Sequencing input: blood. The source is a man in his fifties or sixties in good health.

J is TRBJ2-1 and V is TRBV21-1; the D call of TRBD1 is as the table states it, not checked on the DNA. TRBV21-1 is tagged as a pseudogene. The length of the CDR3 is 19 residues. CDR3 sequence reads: CASSKVKRTGGTFYNEQFF. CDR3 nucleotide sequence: TGTGCCAGCAGCAAAGTAAAAAGGACAGGGGGCACATTCTACAATGAGCAGTTCTTC.

This CDR3 is CAGGGGKRSQPQHF. The CDR3, as DNA: TGTGCCGGCGGAGGGGGAAAACGGAGTCAGCCCCAGCATTTT. The chain recombines TRBV19 with TRBJ1-5; TRBD1 might be the D (6 bases). Trimming cost V 11 bases and J 6 bases, with 20 bases left between them. The germline CDR1 and CDR2 sequences are LNHDA and SQIVND (reference sequence). CDR3 size: 14 residues. Complete variable domain (other parts from reference TRBV19 and TRBJ1-5): DGGITQSPKYLFRKEGQNVTLSCEQNLNHDAMYWYRQDPGQGLRLIYYSQIVNDFQKGDIAEGYSVSREKKESFPLTVTSAQKNPTAFYLCAGGGGKRSQPQHFGDGTRLSIL.

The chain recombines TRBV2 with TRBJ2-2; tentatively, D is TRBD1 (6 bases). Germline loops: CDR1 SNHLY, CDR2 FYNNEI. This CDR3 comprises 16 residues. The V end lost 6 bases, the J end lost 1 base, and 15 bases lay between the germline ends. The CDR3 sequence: CASRGSDSLNTGELFF. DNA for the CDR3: TGTGCCAGCAGGGGGTCGGACAGTTTGAACACCGGGGAGCTGTTTTTT. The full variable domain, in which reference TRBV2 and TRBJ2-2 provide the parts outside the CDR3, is EPEVTQTPSHQVTQMGQEVILRCVPISNHLYFYWYRQILGQKVEFLVSFYNNEISEKSEIFDDQFSVERPDGSNFTLKIRSTKLEDSAMYFCASRGSDSLNTGELFFGEGSRLTVL.

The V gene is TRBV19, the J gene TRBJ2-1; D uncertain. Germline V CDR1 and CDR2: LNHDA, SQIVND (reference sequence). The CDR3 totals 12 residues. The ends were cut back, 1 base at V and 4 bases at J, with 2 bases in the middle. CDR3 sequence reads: CASSIAYNEQFF. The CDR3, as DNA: TGTGCCAGTAGTATAGCGTACAATGAGCAGTTCTTC.

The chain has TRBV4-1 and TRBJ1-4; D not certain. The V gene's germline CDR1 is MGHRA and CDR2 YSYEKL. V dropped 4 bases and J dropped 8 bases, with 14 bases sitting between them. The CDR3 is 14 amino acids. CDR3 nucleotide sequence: TGCGCCAGCAGCCGCCGGTTGGTGAACGAAAAACTGTTTTTT. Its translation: CASSRRLVNEKLFF.

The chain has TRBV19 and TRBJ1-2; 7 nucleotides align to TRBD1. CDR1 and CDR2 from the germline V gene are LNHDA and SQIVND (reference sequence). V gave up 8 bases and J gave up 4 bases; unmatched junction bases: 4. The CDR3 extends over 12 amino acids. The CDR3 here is CASWDRIYGYTF. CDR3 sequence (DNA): TGTGCCAGTTGGGACAGAATCTATGGCTACACCTTC.

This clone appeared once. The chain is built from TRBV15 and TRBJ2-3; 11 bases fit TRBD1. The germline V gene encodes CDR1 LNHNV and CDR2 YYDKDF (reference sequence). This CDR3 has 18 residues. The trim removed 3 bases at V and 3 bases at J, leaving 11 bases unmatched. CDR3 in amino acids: CATSSHPGQGEKTDTQYF. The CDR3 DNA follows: TGTGCCACCAGCAGTCACCCGGGACAGGGGGAAAAGACAGATACGCAGTATTTT.